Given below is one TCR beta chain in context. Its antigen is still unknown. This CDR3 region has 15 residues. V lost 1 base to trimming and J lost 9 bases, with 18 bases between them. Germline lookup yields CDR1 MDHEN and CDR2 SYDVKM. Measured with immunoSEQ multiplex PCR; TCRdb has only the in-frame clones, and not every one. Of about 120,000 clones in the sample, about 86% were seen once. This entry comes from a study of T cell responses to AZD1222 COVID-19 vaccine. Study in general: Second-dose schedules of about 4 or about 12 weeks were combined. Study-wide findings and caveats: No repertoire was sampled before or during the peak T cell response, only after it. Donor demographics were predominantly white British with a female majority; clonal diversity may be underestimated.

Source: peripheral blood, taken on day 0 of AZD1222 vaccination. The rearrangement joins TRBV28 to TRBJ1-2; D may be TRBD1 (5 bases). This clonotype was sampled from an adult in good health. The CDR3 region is CASSLSGLLRGSYTF. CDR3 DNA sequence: TGTGCCAGCAGTTTATCGGGACTCCTCCGGGGGAGCTACACCTTC.